This T cell receptor beta chain was retrieved from a study of shared clonotypes between healthy human individuals. Overall study context: Donors were a couple of women and a few men aged 18 to 49.

Germline V CDR1 and CDR2: WSHSY, SAAADI. This CDR3 is built from 15 residues. Germline trimming cut 7 bases from V and 3 bases from J; bases unmatched to any gene: 9. When replicate PCRs were run on sorted subsets, they used about 200 ng DNA, some 33,000 T cell genomes. The table came from immunoSEQ multiplex PCR; TCRdb's copy has only in-frame clones and leaves some out. The sample includes about 980,000 clones, 76% of them seen just once. This sequence was found in a man younger than 30 in good health. Specimen: memory CD4+ T cells sorted from blood. Subset reported: CD45RA-negative fraction. The J gene is TRBJ1-5, the V gene TRBV10-2; 7 bases are a match to TRBD1. The chain's CDR3 is CASNPDRVLNQPQHF. Written as DNA, the CDR3 is TGCGCCAGCAACCCTGACAGGGTACTCAATCAGCCCCAGCATTTT.